These T cell receptor beta chains were read from a single sample in a study of response to subunit inactivated influenza vaccine. TCRdb processed the RT-PCR reads anew with MiXCR; each CDR3 protein has one entry. The sample contains around 180,000 distinct CDR3 sequences, around 8.8% of which appear only once. Sequencing used non-naive T cells sorted from PBMCs, obtained on the day of vaccination. These receptors all come from a man in his forties or fifties who received an inactivated influenza vaccine. Each CDR3 is given with its conserved first and last residue. D genes are given only for firm matches. The size field is filled for only some rows; it gives once, few, many or a size class.

abundance: many; len: 15; d_gene: TRBD2; v_gene: TRBV28; j_gene: TRBJ2-7; CDR3aa: CASSPSGRGSYEQYF; CDR3nt: TGTGCCAGCAGTCCTAGCGGGAGAGGGTCCTACGAGCAGTACTTC
abundance: few; len: 16; d_gene: TRBD2; v_gene: TRBV5-1; j_gene: TRBJ2-3; CDR3aa: CASSSSTSGGTDTQYF; CDR3nt: TGCGCCAGCAGCTCCTCGACTAGCGGGGGCACAGATACGCAGTATTTT
abundance: few; len: 13; d_gene: .; v_gene: TRBV6-6; j_gene: TRBJ1-1; CDR3aa: CASRQDGNTEAFF; CDR3nt: TGTGCCAGCAGACAGGACGGGAACACTGAAGCTTTCTTT
abundance: .; len: 16; d_gene: TRBD2; v_gene: TRBV20-1; j_gene: TRBJ2-3; CDR3aa: CSARWGGRARADTQYF; CDR3nt: TGCAGTGCTAGGTGGGGCGGGAGGGCCAGGGCAGATACGCAGTATTTT
abundance: many; len: 15; d_gene: TRBD2; v_gene: TRBV18; j_gene: TRBJ2-7; CDR3aa: CASSGGELSSYEQYF; CDR3nt: TGTGCCAGCTCGGGAGGGGAGTTGAGCTCCTACGAGCAGTACTTC
abundance: few; len: 17; d_gene: TRBD2; v_gene: TRBV10-3; j_gene: TRBJ2-7; CDR3aa: CAIREPGTSGSPYEQYF; CDR3nt: TGTGCCATCAGGGAGCCCGGGACTAGCGGGAGTCCCTACGAGCAGTACTTC
abundance: .; len: 15; d_gene: .; v_gene: TRBV3-1; j_gene: TRBJ1-5; CDR3aa: CASSQGMGAGQPQHF; CDR3nt: TGTGCCAGCAGCCAAGGGATGGGGGCCGGTCAGCCCCAGCATTTT
abundance: many; len: 14; d_gene: TRBD1; v_gene: TRBV5-1; j_gene: TRBJ2-3; CDR3aa: CASSATGGGDTQYF; CDR3nt: TGCGCCAGCAGCGCAACAGGGGGCGGAGATACGCAGTATTTT
abundance: .; len: 16; d_gene: TRBD1; v_gene: TRBV5-1; j_gene: TRBJ2-7; CDR3aa: CASSLRTGGFSYEQYF; CDR3nt: TGCGCCAGCAGCTTAAGGACAGGGGGCTTCTCCTACGAGCAGTACTTC
abundance: few; len: 18; d_gene: .; v_gene: TRBV18; j_gene: TRBJ2-6; CDR3aa: CASSPIDNFLRGANVLTF; CDR3nt: TGTGCCAGCTCACCAATCGATAACTTTCTCAGGGGGGCCAACGTCCTGACTTTC
abundance: many; len: 14; d_gene: .; v_gene: TRBV6-5; j_gene: TRBJ1-2; CDR3aa: CASSYSGEGGGYTF; CDR3nt: TGTGCCAGCAGTTACTCCGGGGAGGGCGGGGGCTACACCTTC
abundance: .; len: 13; d_gene: .; v_gene: TRBV6-5; j_gene: TRBJ2-3; CDR3aa: CASSYRVIDTQYF; CDR3nt: TGTGCCAGCAGTTACAGGGTCATAGATACGCAGTATTTT
abundance: few; len: 13; d_gene: .; v_gene: TRBV15; j_gene: TRBJ2-4; CDR3aa: CATSREPGNIQYF; CDR3nt: TGTGCCACCAGTAGAGAACCGGGGAACATTCAGTACTTC
abundance: many; len: 12; d_gene: .; v_gene: TRBV7-2; j_gene: TRBJ2-2; CDR3aa: CASSSLKMELFF; CDR3nt: TGTGCCAGCAGCTCTTTAAAAATGGAGCTGTTTTTT
abundance: many; len: 12; d_gene: .; v_gene: TRBV20-1; j_gene: TRBJ1-5; CDR3aa: CSASGYNQPQHF; CDR3nt: TGCAGTGCTTCAGGGTACAATCAGCCCCAGCATTTT
abundance: few; len: 14; d_gene: .; v_gene: TRBV7-6; j_gene: TRBJ2-7; CDR3aa: CASSSLAAQGEQYF; CDR3nt: TGTGCCAGCAGCTCCTTAGCGGCCCAGGGCGAGCAGTACTTC
abundance: many; len: 11; d_gene: .; v_gene: TRBV29-1; j_gene: TRBJ2-1; CDR3aa: CSVVGYNEQFF; CDR3nt: TGCAGCGTTGTTGGGTACAATGAGCAGTTCTTC
abundance: .; len: 14; d_gene: TRBD1; v_gene: TRBV10-1; j_gene: TRBJ2-7; CDR3aa: CASSARDSPYEQYF; CDR3nt: TGCGCCAGCAGTGCACGGGACAGCCCCTACGAGCAGTACTTC
abundance: few; len: 15; d_gene: TRBD1; v_gene: TRBV4-1; j_gene: TRBJ2-7; CDR3aa: CASSRTGERTYEQYF; CDR3nt: TGCGCCAGCAGCCGTACAGGGGAAAGGACCTACGAGCAGTACTTC
abundance: .; len: 15; d_gene: .; v_gene: TRBV15; j_gene: TRBJ1-2; CDR3aa: CATSRDYRELHGYTF; CDR3nt: TGTGCCACCAGCAGAGACTACAGGGAGCTGCATGGCTACACCTTC
abundance: few; len: 19; d_gene: .; v_gene: TRBV21-1; j_gene: TRBJ2-6; CDR3aa: CASSNLVYSPSSGANVLTF; CDR3nt: TGTGCCAGCAGCAACTTAGTCTATTCCCCCAGCTCTGGGGCCAACGTCCTGACTTTC
abundance: few; len: 13; d_gene: .; v_gene: TRBV10-3; j_gene: TRBJ2-2; CDR3aa: CALGLKNTGELFF; CDR3nt: TGTGCCCTGGGACTGAAGAACACCGGGGAGCTGTTTTTT
abundance: .; len: 13; d_gene: .; v_gene: TRBV7-2; j_gene: TRBJ2-7; CDR3aa: CASSANPSYEQYF; CDR3nt: TGTGCCAGCAGCGCGAACCCCTCCTACGAGCAGTACTTC
abundance: many; len: 15; d_gene: .; v_gene: TRBV7-2; j_gene: TRBJ1-3; CDR3aa: CASSSLAGSGNTIYF; CDR3nt: TGTGCCAGCAGCTCCCTCGCTGGCTCTGGAAACACCATATATTTT
abundance: few; len: 16; d_gene: .; v_gene: TRBV20-1; j_gene: TRBJ1-1; CDR3aa: CSAMRGGKGMNTEAFF; CDR3nt: TGCAGTGCCATGAGGGGAGGAAAGGGAATGAACACTGAAGCTTTCTTT
abundance: few; len: 16; d_gene: .; v_gene: TRBV7-6; j_gene: TRBJ1-3; CDR3aa: CASSLSSQVSGNTIYF; CDR3nt: TGTGCCAGCAGCTTATCTTCACAGGTCTCTGGAAACACCATATATTTT
abundance: many; len: 16; d_gene: TRBD1; v_gene: TRBV28; j_gene: TRBJ2-7; CDR3aa: CASNPGTVASSYEQYF; CDR3nt: TGTGCCAGCAACCCCGGGACAGTCGCCAGCTCCTACGAGCAGTACTTC
abundance: many; len: 12; d_gene: .; v_gene: TRBV7-8; j_gene: TRBJ2-7; CDR3aa: CASSPHGYEQYF; CDR3nt: TGTGCCAGCAGCCCTCACGGCTACGAGCAGTACTTC
abundance: few; len: 19; d_gene: TRBD2; v_gene: TRBV15; j_gene: TRBJ2-1; CDR3aa: CATSKRTSGVRPHYNEQFF; CDR3nt: TGTGCCACCAGCAAAAGGACTAGCGGGGTCCGACCCCACTACAATGAGCAGTTCTTC
abundance: many; len: 16; d_gene: TRBD2; v_gene: TRBV7-9; j_gene: TRBJ2-1; CDR3aa: CASSRLAGGPYNEQFF; CDR3nt: TGTGCCAGCAGCAGACTAGCGGGAGGGCCCTATAATGAGCAGTTCTTC
abundance: .; len: 16; d_gene: .; v_gene: TRBV6-1; j_gene: TRBJ2-6; CDR3aa: CASSEGPFTGANVLTF; CDR3nt: TGTGCCAGCAGTGAAGGGCCATTTACCGGGGCCAACGTCCTGACTTTC
abundance: few; len: 14; d_gene: .; v_gene: TRBV6-4; j_gene: TRBJ2-3; CDR3aa: CASSGLGGTDTQYF; CDR3nt: TGTGCCAGCAGTGGATTGGGGGGCACAGATACGCAGTATTTT
abundance: .; len: 14; d_gene: .; v_gene: TRBV18; j_gene: TRBJ2-1; CDR3aa: CASSPAGAPHEQFF; CDR3nt: TGTGCCAGCTCACCTGCCGGGGCGCCCCATGAGCAGTTCTTC
abundance: few; len: 15; d_gene: TRBD1; v_gene: TRBV20-1; j_gene: TRBJ1-5; CDR3aa: CSATSTGISNQPQHF; CDR3nt: TGCAGTGCAACCTCGACAGGGATTAGCAATCAGCCCCAGCATTTT
abundance: few; len: 16; d_gene: .; v_gene: TRBV9; j_gene: TRBJ2-3; CDR3aa: CASSARSGMSTDTQYF; CDR3nt: TGTGCCAGCAGCGCCCGTTCGGGAATGAGCACAGATACGCAGTATTTT
abundance: many; len: 14; d_gene: .; v_gene: TRBV5-1; j_gene: TRBJ1-2; CDR3aa: CASSAGTENYGYTF; CDR3nt: TGCGCCAGCAGCGCAGGGACGGAGAACTATGGCTACACCTTC
abundance: few; len: 15; d_gene: .; v_gene: TRBV19; j_gene: TRBJ1-1; CDR3aa: CASSDPGSANPEAFF; CDR3nt: TGTGCCAGTAGTGATCCAGGGTCGGCTAATCCTGAAGCTTTCTTT
abundance: .; len: 12; d_gene: .; v_gene: TRBV6-5; j_gene: TRBJ2-1; CDR3aa: CASSRQGDEQFF; CDR3nt: TGTGCCAGCAGCCGTCAAGGGGATGAGCAGTTCTTC
abundance: many; len: 13; d_gene: .; v_gene: TRBV5-1; j_gene: TRBJ1-1; CDR3aa: CASRSTGNTEAFF; CDR3nt: TGCGCCAGCAGGTCGACAGGGAACACTGAAGCTTTCTTT
abundance: few; len: 15; d_gene: .; v_gene: TRBV20-1; j_gene: TRBJ1-6; CDR3aa: CSARGHSSYNSPLHF; CDR3nt: TGCAGTGCTAGAGGTCACAGCAGTTATAATTCACCCCTCCACTTT
abundance: few; len: 15; d_gene: TRBD2; v_gene: TRBV15; j_gene: TRBJ2-5; CDR3aa: CATSRGSGRGETQYF; CDR3nt: TGTGCCACCAGCAGAGGTAGCGGGAGGGGAGAGACCCAGTACTTC
abundance: many; len: 14; d_gene: .; v_gene: TRBV4-2; j_gene: TRBJ2-7; CDR3aa: CASSQAGGRDEQYF; CDR3nt: TGTGCCAGCAGCCAAGCCGGGGGCCGGGACGAGCAGTACTTC
abundance: many; len: 13; d_gene: .; v_gene: TRBV29-1; j_gene: TRBJ2-5; CDR3aa: CSAFGIFQETQYF; CDR3nt: TGCAGTGCTTTTGGGATCTTCCAAGAGACCCAGTACTTC
abundance: many; len: 12; d_gene: .; v_gene: TRBV6-6; j_gene: TRBJ2-1; CDR3aa: CASSSGYNEQFF; CDR3nt: TGTGCCAGCAGTTCCGGTTACAATGAGCAGTTCTTC
abundance: medium-sized; len: 13; d_gene: .; v_gene: TRBV12-3/TRBV12-4; j_gene: TRBJ1-2; CDR3aa: CASSRDRIYGYTF; CDR3nt: TGTGCCAGCAGCCGCGACAGGATCTATGGCTACACCTTC
abundance: many; len: 12; d_gene: .; v_gene: TRBV6-2/TRBV6-3; j_gene: TRBJ2-5; CDR3aa: CASTSFSATQYF; CDR3nt: TGTGCCAGCACCTCCTTCTCTGCGACCCAGTACTTC
abundance: .; len: 13; d_gene: .; v_gene: TRBV7-9; j_gene: TRBJ2-5; CDR3aa: CASSKWNQETQYF; CDR3nt: TGTGCCAGCAGCAAATGGAATCAAGAGACCCAGTACTTC
abundance: many; len: 15; d_gene: TRBD1; v_gene: TRBV5-6; j_gene: TRBJ1-1; CDR3aa: CASSLPTGQVVKAFF; CDR3nt: TGTGCCAGCAGCTTGCCTACGGGACAGGTGGTAAAAGCTTTCTTT
abundance: few; len: 14; d_gene: TRBD2; v_gene: TRBV24-1; j_gene: TRBJ2-7; CDR3aa: CATSRGGGLSEQYF; CDR3nt: TGTGCCACCAGTCGCGGGGGAGGTCTATCCGAGCAGTACTTC
abundance: once; len: 15; d_gene: TRBD2; v_gene: TRBV5-6; j_gene: TRBJ2-1; CDR3aa: CASRIEAGGDNEQFF; CDR3nt: TGTGCCAGCAGGATAGAAGCGGGGGGGGACAATGAGCAGTTCTTC
abundance: many; len: 15; d_gene: TRBD1; v_gene: TRBV20-1; j_gene: TRBJ1-2; CDR3aa: CSARPQQGAIYGYTF; CDR3nt: TGCAGTGCTAGACCTCAACAGGGGGCAATCTATGGCTACACCTTC
abundance: many; len: 16; d_gene: TRBD1; v_gene: TRBV7-9; j_gene: TRBJ2-7; CDR3aa: CASSLVGGQVTYEQYF; CDR3nt: TGTGCCAGCAGCTTAGTGGGGGGACAGGTTACCTACGAGCAGTACTTC
abundance: .; len: 15; d_gene: .; v_gene: TRBV10-3; j_gene: TRBJ2-7; CDR3aa: CAISESGEGGDEQYF; CDR3nt: TGTGCCATCAGTGAGTCGGGGGAGGGGGGAGACGAGCAGTACTTC
abundance: .; len: 18; d_gene: TRBD2; v_gene: TRBV7-3; j_gene: TRBJ2-5; CDR3aa: CASSSNPRGLAGGETQYF; CDR3nt: TGTGCCAGCAGCTCAAACCCCAGGGGACTAGCGGGGGGAGAGACCCAGTACTTC
abundance: few; len: 14; d_gene: TRBD1; v_gene: TRBV18; j_gene: TRBJ2-5; CDR3aa: CASSLTGGQETQYF; CDR3nt: TGTGCCAGCTCACTAACAGGGGGCCAAGAGACCCAGTACTTC
abundance: .; len: 13; d_gene: TRBD1; v_gene: TRBV28; j_gene: TRBJ2-7; CDR3aa: CASSTRTGDEQYF; CDR3nt: TGTGCCAGCAGTACCAGGACAGGGGACGAGCAGTACTTC
abundance: few; len: 13; d_gene: .; v_gene: TRBV28; j_gene: TRBJ1-1; CDR3aa: CASRTTGRTEVFF; CDR3nt: TGTGCCAGCAGGACTACAGGGCGCACTGAAGTTTTCTTT
abundance: .; len: 14; d_gene: .; v_gene: TRBV20-1; j_gene: TRBJ1-1; CDR3aa: CSATPGRVNTEAFF; CDR3nt: TGCAGTGCTACACCGGGACGGGTGAACACTGAAGCTTTCTTT
abundance: many; len: 13; d_gene: .; v_gene: TRBV20-1; j_gene: TRBJ1-2; CDR3aa: CSASRLGAGGYTF; CDR3nt: TGCAGTGCTAGCCGGTTGGGGGCCGGTGGCTACACCTTC
abundance: .; len: 12; d_gene: .; v_gene: TRBV30; j_gene: TRBJ1-2; CDR3aa: CAWSRQSYGYTF; CDR3nt: TGTGCCTGGAGTCGACAAAGCTATGGCTACACCTTC